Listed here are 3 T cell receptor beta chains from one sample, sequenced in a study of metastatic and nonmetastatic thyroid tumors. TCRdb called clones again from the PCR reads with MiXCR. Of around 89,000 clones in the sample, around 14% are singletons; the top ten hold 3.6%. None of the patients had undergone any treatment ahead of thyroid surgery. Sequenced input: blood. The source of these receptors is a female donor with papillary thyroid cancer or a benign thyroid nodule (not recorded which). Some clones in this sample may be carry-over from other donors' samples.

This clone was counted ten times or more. In DNA, the CDR3 is TGTGCCAGCAGTGACCTCGGACGGACCGGGGAGCTGTTTTTT. Encoded protein: CASSDLGRTGELFF. The chain has TRBV6-1 and TRBJ2-2; D unclear. Per germline, CDR1 MNHNS and CDR2 SASEGT. CDR3 length equals 14 residues. V was pared by 3 bases and J by 5 bases, with 10 bases between.

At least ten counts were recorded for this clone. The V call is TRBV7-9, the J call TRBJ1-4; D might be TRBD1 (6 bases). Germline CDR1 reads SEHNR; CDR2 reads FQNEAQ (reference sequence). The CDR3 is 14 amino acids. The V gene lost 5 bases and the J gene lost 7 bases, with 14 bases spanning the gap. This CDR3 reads CASSPDRIGEKLFF. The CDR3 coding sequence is TGTGCCAGCAGCCCTGACAGGATCGGTGAAAAACTGTTTTTT. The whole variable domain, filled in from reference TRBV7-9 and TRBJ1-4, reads DTGVSQNPRHKITKRGQNVTFRCDPISEHNRLYWYRQTLGQGPEFLTYFQNEAQLEKSRLLSDRFSAERPKGSFSTLEIQRTEQGDSAMYLCASSPDRIGEKLFFGSGTQLSVL.

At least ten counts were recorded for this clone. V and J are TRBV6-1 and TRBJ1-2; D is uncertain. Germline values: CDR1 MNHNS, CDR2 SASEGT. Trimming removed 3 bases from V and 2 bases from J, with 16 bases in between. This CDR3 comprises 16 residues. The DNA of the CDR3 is TGTGCCAGCAGTGAGTGGGCAGAGGCGCCCAACTATGGCTACACCTTC. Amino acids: CASSEWAEAPNYGYTF.